Below, one T cell receptor beta chain is given with its context. What it binds is unknown. Profiled with immunoSEQ multiplex PCR; TCRdb holds only in-frame clones, not every one. The table includes tens of thousands of clones, about 80% detected once. The CDR3 runs 15 residues. Trimming took 6 bases from V and 0 from J; bases not matched to a gene: 7. The germline V gene encodes CDR1 SGHTA and CDR2 FQGNSA. The data are from a study of identifying expanded T cells in peripheral blood. General study findings and limits: Clone count variance between roughly 2-week samples rose with total template count.

No infections or other immune events were documented during collection. The origin of this receptor is a person between 18 and 70 years old in good health. Sample: blood. The chain joins TRBV7-2 to TRBJ1-2; 7 positions agree with TRBD1. DNA of the CDR3: TGTGCCAGCAGAAAAACAACAGGGGCTAACTATGGCTACACCTTC. Protein sequence: CASRKTTGANYGYTF.